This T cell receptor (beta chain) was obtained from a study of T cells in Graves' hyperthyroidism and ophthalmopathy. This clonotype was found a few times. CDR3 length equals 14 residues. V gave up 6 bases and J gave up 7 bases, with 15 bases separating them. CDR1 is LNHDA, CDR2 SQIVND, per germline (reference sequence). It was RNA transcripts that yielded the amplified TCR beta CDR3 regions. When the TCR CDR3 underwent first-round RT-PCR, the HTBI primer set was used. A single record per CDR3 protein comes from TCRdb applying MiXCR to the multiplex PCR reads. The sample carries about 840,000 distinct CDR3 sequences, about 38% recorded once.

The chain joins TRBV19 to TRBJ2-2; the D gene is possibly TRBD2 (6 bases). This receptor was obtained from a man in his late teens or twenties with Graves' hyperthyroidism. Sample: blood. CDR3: CASRAASAHGELFF. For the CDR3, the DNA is TGTGCCAGTAGGGCCGCTAGCGCCCACGGGGAGCTGTTTTTT.